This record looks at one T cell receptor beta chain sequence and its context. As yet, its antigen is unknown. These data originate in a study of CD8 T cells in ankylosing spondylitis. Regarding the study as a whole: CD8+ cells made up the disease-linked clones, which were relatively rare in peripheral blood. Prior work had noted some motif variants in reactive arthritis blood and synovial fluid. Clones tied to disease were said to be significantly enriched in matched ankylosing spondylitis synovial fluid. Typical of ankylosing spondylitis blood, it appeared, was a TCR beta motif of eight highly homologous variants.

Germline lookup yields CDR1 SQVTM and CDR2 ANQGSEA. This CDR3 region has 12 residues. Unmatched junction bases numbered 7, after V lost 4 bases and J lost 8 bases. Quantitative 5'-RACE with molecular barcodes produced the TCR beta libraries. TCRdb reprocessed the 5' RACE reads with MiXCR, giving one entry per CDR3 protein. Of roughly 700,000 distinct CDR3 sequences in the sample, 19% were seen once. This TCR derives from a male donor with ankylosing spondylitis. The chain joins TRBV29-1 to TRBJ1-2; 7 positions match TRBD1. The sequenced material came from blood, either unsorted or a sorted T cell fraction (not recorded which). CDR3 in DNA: TGCAGCGTTGTTGACAGGGAGGGCGGCTACACCTTC. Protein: CSVVDREGGYTF.